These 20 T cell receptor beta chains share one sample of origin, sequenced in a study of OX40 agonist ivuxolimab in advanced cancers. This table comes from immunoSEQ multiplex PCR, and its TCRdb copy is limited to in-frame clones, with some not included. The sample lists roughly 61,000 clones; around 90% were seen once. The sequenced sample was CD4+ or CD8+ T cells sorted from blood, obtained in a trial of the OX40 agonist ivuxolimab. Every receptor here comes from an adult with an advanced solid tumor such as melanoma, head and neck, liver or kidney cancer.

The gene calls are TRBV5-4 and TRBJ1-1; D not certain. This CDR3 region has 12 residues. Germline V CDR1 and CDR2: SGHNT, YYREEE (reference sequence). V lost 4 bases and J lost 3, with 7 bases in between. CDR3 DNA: TGTGCCAGCAGCGAACCGGACACTGAAGCTTTCTTT. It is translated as CASSEPDTEAFF.

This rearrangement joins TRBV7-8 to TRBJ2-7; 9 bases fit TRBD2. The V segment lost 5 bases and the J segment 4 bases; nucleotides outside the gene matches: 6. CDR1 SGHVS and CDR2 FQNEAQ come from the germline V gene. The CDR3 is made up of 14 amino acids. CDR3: CASSPSGTVYEQYF. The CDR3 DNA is TGTGCCAGCAGCCCTAGCGGGACAGTGTACGAGCAGTACTTC.

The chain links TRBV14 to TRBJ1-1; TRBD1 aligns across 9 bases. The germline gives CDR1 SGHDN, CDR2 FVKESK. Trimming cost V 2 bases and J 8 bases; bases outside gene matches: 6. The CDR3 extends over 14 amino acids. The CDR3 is CASSQFGTGREAFF. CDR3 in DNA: TGTGCCAGCAGCCAATTCGGGACAGGGCGAGAAGCTTTCTTT.

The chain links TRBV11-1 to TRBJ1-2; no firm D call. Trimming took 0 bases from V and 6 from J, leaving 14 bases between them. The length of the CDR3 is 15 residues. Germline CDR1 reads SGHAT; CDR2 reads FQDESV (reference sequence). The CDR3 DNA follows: TGTGCCAGCAGCTTAGCATTTCCGACTGGGAATGGCTACACCTTC. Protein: CASSLAFPTGNGYTF.

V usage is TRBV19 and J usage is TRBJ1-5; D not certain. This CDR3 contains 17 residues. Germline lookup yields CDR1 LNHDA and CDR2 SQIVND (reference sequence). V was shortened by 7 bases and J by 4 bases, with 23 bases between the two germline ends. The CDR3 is CASTLGWADGPNQPQHF. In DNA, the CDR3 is TGTGCCAGTACCTTGGGATGGGCCGATGGACCAAATCAGCCCCAGCATTTT.

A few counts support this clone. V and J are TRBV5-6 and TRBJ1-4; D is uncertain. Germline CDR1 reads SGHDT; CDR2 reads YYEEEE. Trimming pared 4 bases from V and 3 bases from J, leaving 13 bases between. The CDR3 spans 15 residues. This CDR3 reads CASSQWWGANEKLFF. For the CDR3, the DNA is TGTGCCAGCAGCCAATGGTGGGGAGCTAATGAAAAACTGTTTTTT. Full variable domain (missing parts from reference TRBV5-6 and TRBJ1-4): DAGVTQSPTHLIKTRGQQVTLRCSPKSGHDTVSWYQQALGQGPQFIFQYYEEEERQRGNFPDRFSGHQFPNYSSELNVNALLLGDSALYLCASSQWWGANEKLFFGSGTQLSVL.

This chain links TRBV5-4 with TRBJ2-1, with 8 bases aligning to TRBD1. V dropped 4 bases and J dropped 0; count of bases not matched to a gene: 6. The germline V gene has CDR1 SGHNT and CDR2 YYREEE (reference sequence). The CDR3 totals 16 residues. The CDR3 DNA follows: TGTGCCAGCAGCGGGAACAGGGGGAGCTCCTACAATGAGCAGTTCTTC. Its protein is CASSGNRGSSYNEQFF.

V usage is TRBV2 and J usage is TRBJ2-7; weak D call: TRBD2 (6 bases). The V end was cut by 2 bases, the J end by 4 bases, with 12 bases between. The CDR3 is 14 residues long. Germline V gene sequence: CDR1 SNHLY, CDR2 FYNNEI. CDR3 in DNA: TGTGCCAGCAGTGAACGGGGGATTGCTTACGAGCAGTACTTC. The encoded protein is CASSERGIAYEQYF.

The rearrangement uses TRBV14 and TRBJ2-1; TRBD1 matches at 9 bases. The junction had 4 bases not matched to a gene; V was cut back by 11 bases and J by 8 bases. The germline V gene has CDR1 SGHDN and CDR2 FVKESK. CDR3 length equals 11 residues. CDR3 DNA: TGTGCCGGGACAGGGTCCCATGAGCAGTTCTTC. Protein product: CAGTGSHEQFF.

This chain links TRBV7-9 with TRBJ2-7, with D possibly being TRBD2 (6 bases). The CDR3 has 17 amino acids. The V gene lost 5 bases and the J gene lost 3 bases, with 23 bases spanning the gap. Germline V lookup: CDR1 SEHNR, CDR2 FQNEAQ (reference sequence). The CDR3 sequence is CASSPPPRRGILYEQYF. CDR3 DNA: TGTGCCAGCAGCCCCCCCCCAAGGCGGGGTATCCTCTACGAGCAGTACTTC.

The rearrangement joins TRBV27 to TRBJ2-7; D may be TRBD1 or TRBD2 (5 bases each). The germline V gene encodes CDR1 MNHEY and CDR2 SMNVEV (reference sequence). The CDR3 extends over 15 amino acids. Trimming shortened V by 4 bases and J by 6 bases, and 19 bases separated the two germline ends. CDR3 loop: CASSSKGTGSGEQYF. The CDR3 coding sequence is TGTGCCAGCAGTTCGAAAGGGACGGGCTCGGGCGAGCAGTACTTC.

The CDR3 DNA reads TGTGCCAGCAGCCGAGGCCGGACAGGGTTGATACACGAGCAGTACTTC. The encoded protein is CASSRGRTGLIHEQYF. The genes are TRBV7-9 and TRBJ2-7; 8 positions agree with TRBD1. J lost 5 bases, V lost 5 bases, and 14 bases had no gene match. The CDR3 contains 16 residues. The germline V gene encodes CDR1 SEHNR and CDR2 FQNEAQ (reference sequence).

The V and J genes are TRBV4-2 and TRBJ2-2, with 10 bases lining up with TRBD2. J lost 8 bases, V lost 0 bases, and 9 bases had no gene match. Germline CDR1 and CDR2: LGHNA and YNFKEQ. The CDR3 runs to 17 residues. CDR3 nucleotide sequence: TGTGCCAGCAGCCAAGAAGTGAGGACTAGCGGTCGAGGGGAGCTGTTTTTT. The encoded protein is CASSQEVRTSGRGELFF.

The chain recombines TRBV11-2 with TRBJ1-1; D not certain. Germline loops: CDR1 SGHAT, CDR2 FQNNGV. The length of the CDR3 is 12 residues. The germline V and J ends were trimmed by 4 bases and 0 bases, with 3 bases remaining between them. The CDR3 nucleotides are TGTGCCAGCAGCTACCTGAACACTGAAGCTTTCTTT. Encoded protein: CASSYLNTEAFF.

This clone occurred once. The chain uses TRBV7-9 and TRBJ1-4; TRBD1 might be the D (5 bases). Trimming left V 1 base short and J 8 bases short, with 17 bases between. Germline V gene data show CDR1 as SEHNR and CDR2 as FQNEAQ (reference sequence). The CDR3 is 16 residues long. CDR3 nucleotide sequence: TGTGCCAGCAGCTTAGATGGTGGGGGAAGAGGGGAAAAACTGTTTTTT. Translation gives CASSLDGGGRGEKLFF.

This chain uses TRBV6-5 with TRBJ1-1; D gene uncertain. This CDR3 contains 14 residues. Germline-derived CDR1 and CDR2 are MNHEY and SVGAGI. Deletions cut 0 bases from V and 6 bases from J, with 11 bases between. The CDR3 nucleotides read TGTGCCAGCAGTTACTCGTTAGGTGCTTCTGAAGCTTTCTTT. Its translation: CASSYSLGASEAFF.

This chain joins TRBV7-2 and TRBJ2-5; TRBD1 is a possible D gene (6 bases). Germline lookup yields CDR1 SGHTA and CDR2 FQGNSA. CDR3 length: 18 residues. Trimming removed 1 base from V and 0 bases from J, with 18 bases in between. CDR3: CASSLDHHREWYQETQYF. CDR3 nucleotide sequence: TGTGCCAGCAGCTTAGATCATCACAGGGAGTGGTACCAAGAGACCCAGTACTTC. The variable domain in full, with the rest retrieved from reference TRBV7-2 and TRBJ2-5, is GAGVSQSPSNKVTEKGKDVELRCDPISGHTALYWYRQSLGQGLEFLIYFQGNSAPDKSGLPSDRFSAERTGGSVSTLTIQRTQQEDSAVYLCASSLDHHREWYQETQYFGPGTRLLVL.

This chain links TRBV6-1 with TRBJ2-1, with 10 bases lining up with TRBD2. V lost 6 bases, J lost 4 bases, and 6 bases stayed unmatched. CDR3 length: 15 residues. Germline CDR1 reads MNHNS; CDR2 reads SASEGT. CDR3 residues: CASRTGLAAYNEQFF. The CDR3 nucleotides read TGTGCCAGCAGGACCGGACTAGCGGCGTACAATGAGCAGTTCTTC.

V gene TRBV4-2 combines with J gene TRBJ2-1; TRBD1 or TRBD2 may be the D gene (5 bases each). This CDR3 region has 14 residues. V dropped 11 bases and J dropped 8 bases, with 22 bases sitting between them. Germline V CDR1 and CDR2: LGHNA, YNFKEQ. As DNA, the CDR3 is TGTGCCCCGAGGGAACGGGACCGGAATTATGAGCAGTTCTTC. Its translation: CAPRERDRNYEQFF.

CDR3 bases: TGTGCCAGCAGTGAAGGGATAGGGCCCCAGCATTTT. It codes for CASSEGIGPQHF. This chain uses TRBV6-1 with TRBJ1-5; D remains unclear. The CDR3 is 12 residues long. The germline V gene has CDR1 MNHNS and CDR2 SASEGT. V shed 1 base and J shed 9 bases, with 7 bases lying between them.